This T cell receptor (beta chain) was captured by sequencing in a study of CD8 T cells in ankylosing spondylitis. Whole-study results and caveats: Characteristic, it appeared, of ankylosing spondylitis blood was a TCR beta motif of 7 or 8 highly homologous variants.

The ends were cut back, 1 base at V and 0 bases at J, with 10 bases in the middle. Germline CDR1 reads LGHNA; CDR2 reads YNFKEQ. This CDR3 spans 16 amino acids. TCRdb independently ran MiXCR on the 5' RACE reads; one entry per CDR3 protein. The profile covers 800,000 to 900,000 distinct CDR3 sequences, with roughly 10% appearing a single time and roughly 0.51% taken by the ten largest. As regards this clonotype: Its antigen is still unknown.

This receptor was obtained from a male donor with ankylosing spondylitis. V usage is TRBV4-2 and J usage is TRBJ2-1, with D unclear. Material: blood, either unsorted or a sorted T cell fraction (not recorded which). The CDR3 DNA sequence: TGTGCCAGCAGCCAAGGGCCGGTTCTCTCCTACAATGAGCAGTTCTTC. Translating it yields CASSQGPVLSYNEQFF.